This passage covers 10 T cell receptor beta chains from one sample sequenced in a study of T cells in Graves' hyperthyroidism and ophthalmopathy. The source material, RNA transcripts, was used to amplify TCR beta CDR3 regions. The study used the HTBI primer set for a first-round RT-PCR of the TCR CDR3. TCRdb recomputed calls from the multiplex PCR reads with MiXCR, one row per CDR3 protein. This sample has roughly 700,000 distinct CDR3 sequences, with roughly a third found just once. Material for sequencing was blood. The receptors come from a woman in her 40s with Graves' hyperthyroidism.

This clonotype was seen a few times. The V gene is TRBV9, the J gene TRBJ1-4; 9 bases align to TRBD1. The germline V gene has CDR1 SGDLS and CDR2 YYNGEE. This CDR3 is built from 14 residues. The V segment lost 4 bases and the J segment 6 bases; nucleotides outside the gene matches: 4. The CDR3 spells CASSPGTGYEKLFF. The CDR3 DNA sequence: TGTGCCAGCAGCCCCGGGACAGGGTATGAAAAACTGTTTTTT.

The chain carries TRBV12-3 or TRBV12-4 and TRBJ1-1; D perhaps matches TRBD1 (5 bases). V lost 6 bases and J 4 bases, leaving 18 bases between the germline ends. CDR3 length: 15 residues. The CDR3 DNA reads as TGTGCCAGCAGCCCCCCAATAGGGGCGCGCACTGAAGCTTTCTTT. It translates to CASSPPIGARTEAFF.

This clonotype has more than one count but fewer than ten. V is TRBV12-3 or TRBV12-4 and J is TRBJ1-2; the D is unclear. V was pared by 7 bases and J by 12 bases, with 21 bases between. The CDR3 is 13 amino acids. Here the CDR3 DNA reads TGTGCCAGCACGGAATACTTAACGGCTTACGACACCTTC. It codes for CASTEYLTAYDTF.

This clonotype was detected ten times or more. The chain employs TRBV6-5 and TRBJ1-2, with D tentatively TRBD1 (5 bases). The CDR3 has 13 amino acids. From germline, CDR1 is MNHEY and CDR2 SVGAGI. V was clipped by 5 bases and J by 8 bases, with 15 bases between them. Here the CDR3 DNA reads TGTGCCAGCAGTGAAAAGGGGTCGGGAGGCTACACCTTC. It codes for CASSEKGSGGYTF.

The V and J genes are TRBV11-3 and TRBJ1-6; 7 nucleotides align to TRBD1. The length of the CDR3 is 14 residues. Germline V gene data show CDR1 as SGHNT and CDR2 as YENEEA. V shed 6 bases and J 9 bases; nucleotides not matched to a gene: 8. CDR3 coding DNA: TGTGCCAGCAGTTTTGGCAGGGGGTCTTCACCCCTCCACTTT. This translates into CASSFGRGSSPLHF.

This clonotype was seen a handful of times. J is TRBJ1-2 and V is TRBV10-3; D is unresolved. CDR1 and CDR2 from the germline V gene are ENHRY and SYGVKD. V was trimmed by 8 bases and J by 2 bases, leaving 6 bases between them. The CDR3 extends over 11 amino acids. The CDR3 loop is CAIAGNYGYTF. The CDR3 DNA follows: TGTGCCATCGCCGGAAACTATGGCTACACCTTC.

This clonotype was detected only once. A much bigger clone sits one base away, suggesting this may be a read error. The rearrangement joins TRBV7-6 to TRBJ1-5; 9 bases are a match to TRBD1. Germline V gene data show CDR1 as SGHVS and CDR2 as FNYEAQ. This CDR3 has 15 residues. CDR3 loop: CASSSGTGINQPRHF. The CDR3 DNA sequence: TGTGCCAGCAGTTCCGGGACAGGGATAAATCAGCCCCGGCATTTT.

This clonotype was observed at least ten times. This chain uses TRBV28 with TRBJ2-7; D is perhaps TRBD1 (6 bases). V was pared by 6 bases and J by 3 bases, with 12 bases between. Per germline, CDR1 MDHEN and CDR2 SYDVKM. The CDR3 is 13 amino acids. The CDR3 loop is CASSFPQGYEQYF. Here the CDR3 DNA reads TGTGCCAGCAGCTTCCCACAGGGCTACGAGCAGTACTTC.

This clonotype was observed at least ten times. The chain recombines TRBV7-2 with TRBJ2-5; 12 bases line up with TRBD1. CDR1 and CDR2 (germline): SGHTA, FQGNSA. The CDR3 is 16 amino acids. Germline trimming cut 0 bases from V and 5 bases from J; bases unmatched to any gene: 4. Here the CDR3 DNA reads TGTGCCAGCAGCTTAGCGGGACAGGGGGCGACGGAGACCCAGTACTTC. This codes for CASSLAGQGATETQYF.

This clonotype has just a few counts. The rearrangement joins TRBV6-1 to TRBJ1-1; D remains ambiguous. Trimming pared 3 bases from V and 5 bases from J, leaving 13 bases between. Germline V gene sequence: CDR1 MNHNS, CDR2 SASEGT. This CDR3 is 14 amino acids long. CDR3 sequence (DNA): TGTGCCAGCAGTGAGACCCGGTTGGTGACTGAAGCTTTCTTT. Its translation is CASSETRLVTEAFF.